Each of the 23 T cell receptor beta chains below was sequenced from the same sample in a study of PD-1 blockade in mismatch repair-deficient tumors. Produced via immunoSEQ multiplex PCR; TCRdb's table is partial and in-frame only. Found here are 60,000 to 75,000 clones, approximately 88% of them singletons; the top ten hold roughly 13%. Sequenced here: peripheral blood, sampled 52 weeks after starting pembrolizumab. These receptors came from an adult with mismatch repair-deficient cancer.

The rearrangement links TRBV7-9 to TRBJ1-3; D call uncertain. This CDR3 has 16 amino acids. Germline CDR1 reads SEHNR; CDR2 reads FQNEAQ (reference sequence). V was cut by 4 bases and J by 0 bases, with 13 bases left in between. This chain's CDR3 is CASSWRTDLSGNTIYF. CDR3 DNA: TGTGCCAGCAGCTGGAGGACGGACCTCTCTGGAAACACCATATATTTT.

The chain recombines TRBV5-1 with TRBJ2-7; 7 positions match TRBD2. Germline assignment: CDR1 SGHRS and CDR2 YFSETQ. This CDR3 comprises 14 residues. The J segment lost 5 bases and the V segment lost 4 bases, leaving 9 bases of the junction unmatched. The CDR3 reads CASSGGDSGNEQYF. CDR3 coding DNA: TGCGCCAGCAGCGGAGGAGACAGCGGGAACGAGCAGTACTTC.

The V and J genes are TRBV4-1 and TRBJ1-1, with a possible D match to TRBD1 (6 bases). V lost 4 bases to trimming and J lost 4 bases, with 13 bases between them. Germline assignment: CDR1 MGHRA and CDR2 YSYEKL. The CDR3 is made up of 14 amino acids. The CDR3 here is CASSPPGEGTEAFF. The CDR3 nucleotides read TGCGCCAGCAGCCCTCCAGGGGAGGGCACTGAAGCTTTCTTT.

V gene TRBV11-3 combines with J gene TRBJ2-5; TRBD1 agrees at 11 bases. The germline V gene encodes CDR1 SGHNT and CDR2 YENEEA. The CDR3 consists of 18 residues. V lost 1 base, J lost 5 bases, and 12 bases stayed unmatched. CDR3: CASSLGGTDRGHGETQYF. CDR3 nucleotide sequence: TGTGCCAGCAGCTTAGGAGGTACGGACAGGGGGCATGGGGAGACCCAGTACTTC.

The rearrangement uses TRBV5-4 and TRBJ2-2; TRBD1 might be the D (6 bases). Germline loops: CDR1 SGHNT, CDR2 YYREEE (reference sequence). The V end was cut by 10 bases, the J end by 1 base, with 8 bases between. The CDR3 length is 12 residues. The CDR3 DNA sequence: TGTGCCCTCAGGGGGAACACCGGGGAGCTGTTTTTT. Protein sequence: CALRGNTGELFF.

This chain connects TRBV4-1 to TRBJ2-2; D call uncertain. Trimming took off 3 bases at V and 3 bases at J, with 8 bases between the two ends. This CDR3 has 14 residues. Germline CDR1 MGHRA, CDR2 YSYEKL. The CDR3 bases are TGCGCCAGCAGCCATCCAGCCCACACCGGGGAGCTGTTTTTT. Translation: CASSHPAHTGELFF.

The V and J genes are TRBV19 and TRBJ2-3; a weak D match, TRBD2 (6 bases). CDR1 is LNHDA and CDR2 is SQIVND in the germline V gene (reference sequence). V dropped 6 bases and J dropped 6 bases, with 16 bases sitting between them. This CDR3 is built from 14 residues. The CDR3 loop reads CASSHPLTSDTQYF. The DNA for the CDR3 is TGTGCCAGTAGCCACCCCCTAACTAGCGATACGCAGTATTTT.

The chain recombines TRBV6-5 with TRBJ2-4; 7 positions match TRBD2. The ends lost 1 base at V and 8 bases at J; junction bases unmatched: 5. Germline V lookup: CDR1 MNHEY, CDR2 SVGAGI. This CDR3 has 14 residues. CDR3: CASSYWREPHIQYF. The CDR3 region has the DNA TGTGCCAGCAGTTACTGGCGGGAGCCCCACATTCAGTACTTC.

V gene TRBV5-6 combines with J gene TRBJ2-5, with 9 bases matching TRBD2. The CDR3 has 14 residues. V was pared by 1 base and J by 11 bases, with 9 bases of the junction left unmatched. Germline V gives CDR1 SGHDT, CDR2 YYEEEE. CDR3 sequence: CASSLIAGAYEQYF. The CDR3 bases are TGTGCCAGCAGCTTGATAGCGGGAGCTTATGAGCAGTACTTC.

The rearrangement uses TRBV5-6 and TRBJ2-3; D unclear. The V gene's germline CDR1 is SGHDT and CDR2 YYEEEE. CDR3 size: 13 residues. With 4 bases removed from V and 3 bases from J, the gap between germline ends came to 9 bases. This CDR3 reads CASSRASTDTQYF. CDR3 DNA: TGTGCCAGCAGCCGGGCGTCGACAGATACGCAGTATTTT.

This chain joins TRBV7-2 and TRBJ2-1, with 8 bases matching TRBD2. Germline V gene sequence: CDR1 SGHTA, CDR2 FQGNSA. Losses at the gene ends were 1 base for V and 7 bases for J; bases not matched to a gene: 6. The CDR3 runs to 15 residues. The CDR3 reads CASSLGAGVVNEQFF. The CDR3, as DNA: TGTGCCAGCAGCTTAGGAGCGGGAGTAGTAAATGAGCAGTTCTTC. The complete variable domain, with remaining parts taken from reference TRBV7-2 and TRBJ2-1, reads GAGVSQSPSNKVTEKGKDVELRCDPISGHTALYWYRQSLGQGLEFLIYFQGNSAPDKSGLPSDRFSAERTGGSVSTLTIQRTQQEDSAVYLCASSLGAGVVNEQFFGPGTRLTVL.

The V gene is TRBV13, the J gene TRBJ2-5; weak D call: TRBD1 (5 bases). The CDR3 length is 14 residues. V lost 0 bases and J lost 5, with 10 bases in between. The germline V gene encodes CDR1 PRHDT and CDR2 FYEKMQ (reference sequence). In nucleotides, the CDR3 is TGTGCCAGCAGCTTAGGAGCAGGGCCGGAGACCCAGTACTTC. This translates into CASSLGAGPETQYF.

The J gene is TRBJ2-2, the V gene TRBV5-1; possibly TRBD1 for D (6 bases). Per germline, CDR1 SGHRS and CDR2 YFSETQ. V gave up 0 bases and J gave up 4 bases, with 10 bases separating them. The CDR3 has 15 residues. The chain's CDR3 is CASSLVGGSTGELFF. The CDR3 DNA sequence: TGCGCCAGCAGCTTGGTAGGGGGTTCCACCGGGGAGCTGTTTTTT.

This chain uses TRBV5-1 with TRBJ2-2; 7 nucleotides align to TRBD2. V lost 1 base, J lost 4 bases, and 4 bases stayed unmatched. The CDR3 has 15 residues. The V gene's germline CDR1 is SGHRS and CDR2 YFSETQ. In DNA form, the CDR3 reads TGCGCCAGCAGCTTGCTGCGGGAGAGCACCGGGGAGCTGTTTTTT. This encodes CASSLLRESTGELFF.

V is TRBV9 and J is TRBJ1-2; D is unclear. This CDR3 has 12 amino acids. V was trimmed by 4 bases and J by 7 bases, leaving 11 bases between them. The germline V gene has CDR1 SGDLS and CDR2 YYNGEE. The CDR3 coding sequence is TGTGCCAGCAGCCCCCCGTACAGTGGCTACACCTTC. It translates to CASSPPYSGYTF.

CDR3 region: CASSIRGPEDEQYF. CDR3 bases: TGTGCCAGTAGTATCAGGGGCCCTGAAGACGAGCAGTACTTC. The chain couples TRBV19 to TRBJ2-7, with D perhaps matching TRBD1 (6 bases). With 3 bases removed from V and 5 bases from J, the gap between germline ends came to 14 bases. Germline lookup yields CDR1 LNHDA and CDR2 SQIVND (reference sequence). The CDR3 is 14 residues long.

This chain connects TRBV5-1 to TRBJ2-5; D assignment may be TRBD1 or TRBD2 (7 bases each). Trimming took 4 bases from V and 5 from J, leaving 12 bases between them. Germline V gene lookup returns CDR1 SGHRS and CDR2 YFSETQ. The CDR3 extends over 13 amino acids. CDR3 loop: CASSGRGGETQYF. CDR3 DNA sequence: TGCGCCAGCAGCGGCAGGGGGGGCGAGACCCAGTACTTC. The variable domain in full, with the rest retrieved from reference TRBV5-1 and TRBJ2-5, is KAGVTQTPRYLIKTRGQQVTLSCSPISGHRSVSWYQQTPGQGLQFLFEYFSETQRNKGNFPGRFSGRQFSNSRSEMNVSTLELGDSALYLCASSGRGGETQYFGPGTRLLVL.

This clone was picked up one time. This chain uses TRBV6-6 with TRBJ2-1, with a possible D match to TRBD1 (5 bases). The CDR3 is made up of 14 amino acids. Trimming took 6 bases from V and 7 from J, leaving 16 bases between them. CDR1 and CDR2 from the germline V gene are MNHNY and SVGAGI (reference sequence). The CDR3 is CASRDTTDSNEQFF. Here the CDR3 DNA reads TGTGCCAGCAGGGACACGACGGATTCAAATGAGCAGTTCTTC.

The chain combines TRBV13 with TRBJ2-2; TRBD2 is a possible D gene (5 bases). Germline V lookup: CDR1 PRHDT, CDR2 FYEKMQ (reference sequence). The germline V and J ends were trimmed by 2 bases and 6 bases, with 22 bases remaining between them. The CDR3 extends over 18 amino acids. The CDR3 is CASSLRVSSVVVPGELFF. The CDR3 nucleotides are TGTGCCAGCAGCTTAAGGGTTAGTAGCGTCGTTGTCCCCGGGGAGCTGTTTTTT.

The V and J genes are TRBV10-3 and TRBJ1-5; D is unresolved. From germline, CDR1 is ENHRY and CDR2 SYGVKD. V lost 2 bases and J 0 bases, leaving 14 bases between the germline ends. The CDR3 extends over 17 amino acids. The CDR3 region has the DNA TGTGCCATCAGTGAGCGCCTTGCGGGATATAGCAATCAGCCCCAGCATTTT. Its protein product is CAISERLAGYSNQPQHF.

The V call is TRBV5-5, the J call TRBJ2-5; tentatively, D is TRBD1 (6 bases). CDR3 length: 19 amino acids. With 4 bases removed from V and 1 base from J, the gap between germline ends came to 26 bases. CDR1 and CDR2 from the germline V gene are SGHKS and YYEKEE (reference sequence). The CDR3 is CASSPRGLGTRNLQETQYF. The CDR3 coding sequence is TGTGCCAGCAGCCCAAGGGGTTTGGGGACAAGAAATCTCCAAGAGACCCAGTACTTC.

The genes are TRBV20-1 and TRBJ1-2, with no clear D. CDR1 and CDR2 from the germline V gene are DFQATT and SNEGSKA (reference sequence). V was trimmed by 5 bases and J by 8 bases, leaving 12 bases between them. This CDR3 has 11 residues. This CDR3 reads CSAQDVGGYTF. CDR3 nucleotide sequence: TGCAGTGCTCAAGACGTGGGGGGCTACACCTTC.

The CDR3 spells CASSKVSVAGDYEQYF. CDR3 nucleotide sequence: TGTGCCAGCAGCAAAGTTTCGGTAGCGGGAGACTACGAGCAGTACTTC. The V call is TRBV21-1, the J call TRBJ2-7; the table's D call, TRBD2, has no DNA check behind it. TRBV21-1 is designated a pseudogene. The CDR3 has 16 residues.